A selection of T cell receptor beta chains follows, all from one sample in a study of cytotoxic CD8 clonotypes in ibrutinib-treated CLL. Measured with immunoSEQ multiplex PCR; TCRdb has only the in-frame clones, and not every one. The sample includes around 250,000 clones, about three quarters seen only once; the top ten take 15%. Material: PBMCs, obtained after 24 months of ibrutinib treatment. The receptors stem from a human donor with chronic lymphocytic leukemia. CDR3s include the opening cysteine and the closing phenylalanine or tryptophan. Expanded clones get a size class; other rows say once, few or many, or leave the size out.

abundance: NA; v_gene: TRBV5-1; j_gene: TRBJ2-1; CDR3aa: CASSPGLAGDNEQFF
abundance: NA; v_gene: TRBV4-1; j_gene: TRBJ1-2; CDR3aa: CASSQEPGDGYTF
abundance: few; v_gene: TRBV11-2; j_gene: TRBJ2-7; CDR3aa: CASSYGTLHDEQYF
abundance: few; v_gene: TRBV6-5; j_gene: TRBJ2-7; CDR3aa: CASSAPGQGYEQYF
abundance: once; v_gene: TRBV10-3; j_gene: TRBJ2-1; CDR3aa: CAISESFQILSGNEQFF
abundance: NA; v_gene: TRBV27; j_gene: TRBJ2-1; CDR3aa: CASSPPYLPNNEQFF
abundance: NA; v_gene: TRBV7-9; j_gene: TRBJ1-2; CDR3aa: CASSESYYTF
abundance: NA; v_gene: TRBV2; j_gene: TRBJ2-7; CDR3aa: CASSEGRSPTYEQYF
abundance: NA; v_gene: TRBV6-6; j_gene: TRBJ2-7; CDR3aa: CASTGPGGEQYF
abundance: NA; v_gene: TRBV4-2; j_gene: TRBJ2-7; CDR3aa: CASSQDRAEYEQYF
abundance: NA; v_gene: TRBV6-1; j_gene: TRBJ2-2; CDR3aa: CASSPILAAAGELFF
abundance: NA; v_gene: TRBV27; j_gene: TRBJ2-2; CDR3aa: CASSFARGLGGTGELFF
abundance: NA; v_gene: TRBV9; j_gene: TRBJ2-1; CDR3aa: CASSPDGHDEQFF
abundance: NA; v_gene: TRBV9; j_gene: TRBJ2-5; CDR3aa: CASSPFTGPKETQYF
abundance: NA; v_gene: TRBV10-3; j_gene: TRBJ2-7; CDR3aa: CAISGCSPVDSCEQYF
abundance: few; v_gene: TRBV30; j_gene: TRBJ2-5; CDR3aa: CAWNGGSETQYF
abundance: NA; v_gene: TRBV10-3; j_gene: TRBJ2-5; CDR3aa: CAIRGGPAGLQETQYF
abundance: NA; v_gene: TRBV15; j_gene: TRBJ1-5; CDR3aa: CATSSGTGDNQPQHF
abundance: NA; v_gene: TRBV2; j_gene: TRBJ2-7; CDR3aa: CASADRLASAYEQYF
abundance: few; v_gene: TRBV10-3; j_gene: TRBJ2-2; CDR3aa: CAISDLTGTSGSGTGELFF
abundance: few; v_gene: TRBV11-1; j_gene: TRBJ2-1; CDR3aa: CASSLVGIEQFF
abundance: NA; v_gene: TRBV29-1; j_gene: TRBJ2-3; CDR3aa: CSVDSGRDTQYF
abundance: NA; v_gene: TRBV28; j_gene: TRBJ1-2; CDR3aa: CASSFRTLPYGYTF
abundance: NA; v_gene: TRBV5-1; j_gene: TRBJ2-7; CDR3aa: CASSPWDSYEQYF
abundance: NA; v_gene: TRBV29-1; j_gene: TRBJ1-1; CDR3aa: CSPETQSNTEAFF
abundance: NA; v_gene: TRBV25-1; j_gene: TRBJ2-1; CDR3aa: CASSGGLAGVVDEQFF